This record looks at one T cell receptor beta chain sequence and its context. Its target is not known. Looked up from germline, CDR1 is MDHEN and CDR2 is SYDVKM. This CDR3 spans 12 amino acids. V was shortened by 5 bases and J by 6 bases, with 10 bases between the two germline ends. These data come from a study of cytomegalovirus exposure and HLA in healthy donors. Whole-study findings and limits: Differences between HLA loci emerged in a later analysis of TCR association rates, with DRB1 most and HLA-C fewest. In a later analysis, a genetic analysis reported fewer productive-TCR N-insertions in an Asian-associated ancestry cluster than the cohort average.

In the PCR, 60 Vbeta and 13 Jbeta primers were used. The protocol was immunoSEQ multiplex PCR, while the TCRdb copy is restricted to in-frame clones and leaves out a portion. Among over 150,000 clones listed, around 83% were seen once. The sample comprised PBMCs. The sequence was obtained from a girl aged 2 to 9 in good health and CMV-seropositive. The V call is TRBV28, the J call TRBJ1-1, with D maybe TRBD1 (6 bases). In DNA, the CDR3 is TGTGCCAGCAGTGTAACAGGGTCTGAAGCTTTCTTT. Amino acid sequence: CASSVTGSEAFF.